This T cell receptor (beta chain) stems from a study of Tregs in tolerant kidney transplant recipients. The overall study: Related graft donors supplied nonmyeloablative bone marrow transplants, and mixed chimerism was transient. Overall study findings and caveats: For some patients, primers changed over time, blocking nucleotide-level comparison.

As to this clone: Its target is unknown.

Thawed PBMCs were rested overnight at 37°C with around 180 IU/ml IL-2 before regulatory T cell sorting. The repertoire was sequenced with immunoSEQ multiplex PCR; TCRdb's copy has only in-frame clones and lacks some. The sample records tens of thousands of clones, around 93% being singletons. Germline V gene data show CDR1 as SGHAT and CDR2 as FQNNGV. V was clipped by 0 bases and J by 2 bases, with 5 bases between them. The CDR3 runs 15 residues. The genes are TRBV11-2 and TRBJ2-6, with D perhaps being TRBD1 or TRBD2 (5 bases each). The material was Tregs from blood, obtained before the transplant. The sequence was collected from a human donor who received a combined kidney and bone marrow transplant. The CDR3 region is CASSLEGAGANVLTF. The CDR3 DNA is TGTGCCAGCAGCTTAGAGGGGGCTGGGGCCAACGTCCTGACTTTC. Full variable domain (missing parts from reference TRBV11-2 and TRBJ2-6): EAGVAQSPRYKIIEKRQSVAFWCNPISGHATLYWYQQILGQGPKLLIQFQNNGVVDDSQLPKDRFSAERLKGVDSTLKIQPAKLEDSAVYLCASSLEGAGANVLTFGAGSRLTVL.